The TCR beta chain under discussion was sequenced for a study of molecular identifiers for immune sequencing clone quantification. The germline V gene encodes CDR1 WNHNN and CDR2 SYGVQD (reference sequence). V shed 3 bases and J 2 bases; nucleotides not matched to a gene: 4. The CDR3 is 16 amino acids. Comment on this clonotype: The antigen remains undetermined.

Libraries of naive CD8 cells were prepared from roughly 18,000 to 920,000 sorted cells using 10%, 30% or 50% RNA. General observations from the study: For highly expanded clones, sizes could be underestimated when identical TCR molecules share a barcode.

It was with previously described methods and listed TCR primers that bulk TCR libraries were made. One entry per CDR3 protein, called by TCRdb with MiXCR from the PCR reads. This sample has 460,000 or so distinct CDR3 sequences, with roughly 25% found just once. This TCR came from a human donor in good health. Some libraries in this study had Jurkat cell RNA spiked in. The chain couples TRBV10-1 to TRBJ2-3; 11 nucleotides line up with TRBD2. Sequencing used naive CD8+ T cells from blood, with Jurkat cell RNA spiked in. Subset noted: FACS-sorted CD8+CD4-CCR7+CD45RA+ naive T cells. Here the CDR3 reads CASSDPGLADTDTQYF. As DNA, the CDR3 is TGCGCCAGCAGTGATCCGGGACTAGCGGACACAGATACGCAGTATTTT.